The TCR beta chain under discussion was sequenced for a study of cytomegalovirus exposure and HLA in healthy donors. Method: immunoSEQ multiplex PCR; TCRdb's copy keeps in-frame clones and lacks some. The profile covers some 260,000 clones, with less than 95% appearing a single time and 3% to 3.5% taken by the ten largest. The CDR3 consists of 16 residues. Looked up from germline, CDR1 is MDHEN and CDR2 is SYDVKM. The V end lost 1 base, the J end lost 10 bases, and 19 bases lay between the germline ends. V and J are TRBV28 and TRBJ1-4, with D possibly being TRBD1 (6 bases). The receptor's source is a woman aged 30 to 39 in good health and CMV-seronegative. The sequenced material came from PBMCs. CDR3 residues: CASSLSGTSTWGKLFF. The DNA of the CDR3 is TGTGCCAGCAGTTTATCCGGGACATCCACGTGGGGAAAACTGTTTTTT.